This T cell receptor (beta chain) was found in a study of identical twins. The length of the CDR3 is 14 residues. CDR1 and CDR2 from the germline V gene are SGHTA and FQGNSA. V lost 5 bases to trimming and J lost 0 bases, with 10 bases between them. This clonotype was recorded at least ten times. TCRdb fed the 5' RACE reads into MiXCR, producing one record per CDR3 protein. Here the sample spans 200,000 to 300,000 distinct CDR3 sequences, more than 9% being singletons. The sequenced sample consisted of memory T cells sorted from blood. This receptor was identified in a man in his fifties in good health. The V gene is TRBV7-2, the J gene TRBJ1-1, with D possibly TRBD1 on 5 matching bases. The CDR3 DNA follows: TGTGCCAGCAGCGTGACAGCTCTGAACACTGAAGCTTTCTTT. Translation: CASSVTALNTEAFF. The whole variable domain, filled in from reference TRBV7-2 and TRBJ1-1, reads GAGVSQSPSNKVTEKGKDVELRCDPISGHTALYWYRQSLGQGLEFLIYFQGNSAPDKSGLPSDRFSAERTGGSVSTLTIQRTQQEDSAVYLCASSVTALNTEAFFGQGTRLTVV.